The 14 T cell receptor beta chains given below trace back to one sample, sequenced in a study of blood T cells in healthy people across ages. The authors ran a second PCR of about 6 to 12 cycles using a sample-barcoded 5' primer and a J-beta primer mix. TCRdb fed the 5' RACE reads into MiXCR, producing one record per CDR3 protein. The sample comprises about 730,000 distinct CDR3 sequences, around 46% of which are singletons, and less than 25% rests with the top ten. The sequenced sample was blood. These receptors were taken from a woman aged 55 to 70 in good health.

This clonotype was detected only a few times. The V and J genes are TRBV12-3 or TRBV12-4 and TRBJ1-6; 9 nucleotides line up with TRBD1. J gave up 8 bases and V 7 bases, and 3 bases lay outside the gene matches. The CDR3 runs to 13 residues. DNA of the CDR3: TGTGCCAGCAACCGGGACAGGGATTCACCCCTCCACTTT. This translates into CASNRDRDSPLHF.

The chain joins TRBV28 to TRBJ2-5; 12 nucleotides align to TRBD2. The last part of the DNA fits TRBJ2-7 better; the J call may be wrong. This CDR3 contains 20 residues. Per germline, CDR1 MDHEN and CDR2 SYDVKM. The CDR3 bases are TGTGCCAGCAGTCCCCCGTACCCTGCAGCCCGGACTAGCGGGAACTACGAGCAGTACTTC. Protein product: CASSPPYPAARTSGNYEQYF.

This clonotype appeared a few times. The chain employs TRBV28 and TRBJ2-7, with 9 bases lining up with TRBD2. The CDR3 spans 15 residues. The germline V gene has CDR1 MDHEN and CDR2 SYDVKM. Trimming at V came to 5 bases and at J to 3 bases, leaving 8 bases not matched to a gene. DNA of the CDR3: TGTGCCAGCAGTCTCGACGTAGCGGGGGTCTACGAGCAGTACTTC. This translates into CASSLDVAGVYEQYF.

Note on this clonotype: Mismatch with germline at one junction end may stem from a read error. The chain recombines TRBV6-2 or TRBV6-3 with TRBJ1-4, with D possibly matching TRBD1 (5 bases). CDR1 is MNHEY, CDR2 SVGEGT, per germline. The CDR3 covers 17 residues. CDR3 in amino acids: CANSPLGGRGTNEKLFF. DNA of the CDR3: TGTGCCAACAGTCCCTTGGGGGGACGAGGGACTAATGAAAAACTGTTTTTT.

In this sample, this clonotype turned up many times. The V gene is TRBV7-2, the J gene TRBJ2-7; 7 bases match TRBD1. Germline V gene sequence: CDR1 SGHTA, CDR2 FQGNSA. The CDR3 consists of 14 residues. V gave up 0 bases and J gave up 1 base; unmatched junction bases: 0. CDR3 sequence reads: CASSLAGQSYEQYF. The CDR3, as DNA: TGTGCCAGCAGCTTAGCGGGACAGTCCTACGAGCAGTACTTC.

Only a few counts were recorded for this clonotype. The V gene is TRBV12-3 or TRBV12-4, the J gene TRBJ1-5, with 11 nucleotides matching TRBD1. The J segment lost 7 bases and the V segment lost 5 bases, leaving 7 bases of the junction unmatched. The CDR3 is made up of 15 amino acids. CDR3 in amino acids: CASSPGTGGRQPQHF. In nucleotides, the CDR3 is TGTGCCAGCAGTCCCGGGACAGGGGGACGGCAGCCCCAGCATTTT.

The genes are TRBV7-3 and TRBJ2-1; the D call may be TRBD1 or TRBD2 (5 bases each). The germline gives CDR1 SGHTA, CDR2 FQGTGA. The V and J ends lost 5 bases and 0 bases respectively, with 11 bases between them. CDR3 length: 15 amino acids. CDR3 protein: CASSAEGSSYNEQFF. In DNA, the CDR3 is TGTGCCAGCAGCGCAGAGGGGAGCTCCTACAATGAGCAGTTCTTC.

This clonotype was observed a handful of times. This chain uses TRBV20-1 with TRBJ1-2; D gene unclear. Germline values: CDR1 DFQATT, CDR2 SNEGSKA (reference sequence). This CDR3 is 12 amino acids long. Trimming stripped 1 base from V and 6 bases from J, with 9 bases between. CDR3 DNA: TGCAGTGCTAGAGGAACCAACCATGGCTACACCTTC. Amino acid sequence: CSARGTNHGYTF.

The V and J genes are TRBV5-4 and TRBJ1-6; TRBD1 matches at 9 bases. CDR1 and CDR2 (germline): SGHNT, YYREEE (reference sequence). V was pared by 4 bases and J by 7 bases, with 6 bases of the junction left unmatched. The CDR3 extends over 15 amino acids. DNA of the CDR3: TGTGCCAGCAGCACTCAACAGGGGGCCAATTCACCCCTCCACTTT. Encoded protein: CASSTQQGANSPLHF.

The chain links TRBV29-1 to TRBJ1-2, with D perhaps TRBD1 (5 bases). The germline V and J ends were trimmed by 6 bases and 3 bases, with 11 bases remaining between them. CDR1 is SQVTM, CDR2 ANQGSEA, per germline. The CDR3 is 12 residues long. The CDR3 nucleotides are TGCAGCGTCGCGACAGACTACTATGGCTACACCTTC. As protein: CSVATDYYGYTF.

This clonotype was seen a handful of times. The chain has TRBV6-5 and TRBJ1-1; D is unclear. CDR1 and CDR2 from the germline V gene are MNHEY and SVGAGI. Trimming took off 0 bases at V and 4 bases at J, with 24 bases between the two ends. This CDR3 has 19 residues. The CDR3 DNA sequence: TGTGCCAGCAGTTACTCACTGCCGGGCGGCCGGCCACGGGGCACTGAAGCTTTCTTT. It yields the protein CASSYSLPGGRPRGTEAFF.

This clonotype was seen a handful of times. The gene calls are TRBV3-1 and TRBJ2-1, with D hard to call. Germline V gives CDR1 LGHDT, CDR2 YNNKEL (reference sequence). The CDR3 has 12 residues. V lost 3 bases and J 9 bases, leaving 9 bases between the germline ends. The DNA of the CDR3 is TGTGCCAGCAGCCACCATGACGGTGAGCAGTTCTTC. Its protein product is CASSHHDGEQFF.

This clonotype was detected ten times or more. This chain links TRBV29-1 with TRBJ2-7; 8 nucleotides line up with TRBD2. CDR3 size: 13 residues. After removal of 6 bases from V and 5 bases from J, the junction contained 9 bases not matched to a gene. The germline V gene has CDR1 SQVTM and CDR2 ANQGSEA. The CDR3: CSVGRDGGHEQYF. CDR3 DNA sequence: TGCAGCGTCGGGAGGGACGGTGGCCACGAGCAGTACTTC.

CDR3 nucleotides: TGTGCCACCAGTGGTTTAGCGGGAGGAGGGTACAATGAGCAGTTCTTC. It yields the protein CATSGLAGGGYNEQFF. The genes are TRBV24-1 and TRBJ2-1; TRBD2 matches 10 bases. The germline gives CDR1 KGHDR, CDR2 SFDVKD. J gave up 4 bases and V 5 bases, and 7 bases lay outside the gene matches. The CDR3 spans 16 residues.